What follows describes a single TCR beta chain. The data originate from a study of blood T cell repertoires in COVID-19. Study summary: Acute and convalescent COVID-19 specimens originated in the United States, Italy and Spain.

Trimming took 4 bases from V and 7 from J, leaving 13 bases between them. The CDR3 has 14 amino acids. Germline loops: CDR1 MNHEY, CDR2 SVGAGI. Using immunoSEQ multiplex PCR, the repertoire was profiled, and TCRdb retains in-frame clones only, with some absent. Here the sample spans about 380,000 clones, 85% to 90% being singletons. Sequencing was carried out using PBMCs or T cells enriched from blood (not recorded which). The receptor was isolated from a woman under 30 who had recovered from COVID-19. The chain combines TRBV6-5 with TRBJ1-4; D gene unclear. DNA for the CDR3: TGTGCCAGCAGTTCTCACTTCCCGAGTGAAAAACTGTTTTTT. Protein sequence: CASSSHFPSEKLFF.